The clone carrying this T cell receptor beta chain was counted ten times or more. The data were taken from a study of identical twins. MiXCR was run by TCRdb on the 5' RACE reads, yielding one entry per CDR3 protein. The sample includes 450,000 to 650,000 distinct CDR3 sequences, 9.6% of them seen just once. Trimming stripped 5 bases from V and 4 bases from J, with 9 bases between. This CDR3 has 12 amino acids. Germline-derived CDR1 and CDR2 are DFQATT and SNEGSKA (reference sequence). The data also belong to a second study, concerning yellow fever vaccine responses in identical twins.

This receptor was identified in a woman aged 18-29 years in good health. Sequences were obtained from PBMCs. The rearrangement joins TRBV20-1 to TRBJ1-5; TRBD1 is a possible D gene (5 bases). The CDR3 region is CSALTVNQPQHF. The CDR3 DNA sequence: TGCAGTGCTCTGACAGTAAATCAGCCCCAGCATTTT.